This T cell receptor beta chain originates from a study of identical twins. Overall study findings and caveats: Among monozygotic twins, out-of-frame TCR alpha sharing exceeded what models predicted.

A template switching step contributed a universal primer site, while unique molecular identifiers were present in the cDNA. TCRdb re-derived calls from the 5' RACE reads in MiXCR, one entry per CDR3 protein. The top ten clones hold less than 4% of a sample with a few hundred thousand distinct CDR3 sequences, approximately 8.6% of them seen once. This clonotype was observed a handful of times. Its antigen is as yet unknown. There are 17 residues in the CDR3. Germline V CDR1 and CDR2: DFQATT, SNEGSKA (reference sequence). V lost 0 bases, J lost 0 bases, and 4 bases stayed unmatched. This sample was also put to use in a study of yellow fever vaccine responses in identical twins.

The TCR sequence derives from a woman in her late teens or twenties in good health. The chain combines TRBV20-1 with TRBJ2-2; 10 nucleotides align to TRBD2. The sequencing sample was made of CD8+ T cells sorted from blood. The CDR3 sequence: CSARESTSGPNTGELFF. DNA of the CDR3: TGCAGTGCTAGAGAGTCGACTAGCGGGCCGAACACCGGGGAGCTGTTTTTT.